This TCR beta chain originates from a study of OX40 agonist ivuxolimab in advanced cancers. With respect to the entire study: Ivuxolimab was a fully human IgG2 agonistic monoclonal antibody targeting the costimulatory receptor OX40 (CD134). Partial responses were achieved by three dose-escalation patients, of whom one had hepatocellular carcinoma and two had cutaneous melanoma. Prior anti-PD-1, anti-PD-L1 or anti-CTLA-4 therapy was permitted, and checkpoint inhibitors had been received by roughly 42% of dose-escalation patients. Of the approximately 54 dose-escalation patients, hepatocellular carcinoma was present in approximately 20, melanoma in approximately 15, renal cell carcinoma in 9 and head and neck cancer in 9. Peripheral TCRbeta sequencing aimed to test whether ivuxolimab altered TCR sequence diversity and caused clonal T-cell expansion. In the dose-escalation cohort, over 65% of patients were male, and the mean age was around 60 years, with a range of roughly 20 to 80. The paper reports the monotherapy dose-escalation portion (N of about 52 patients) of the phase I ivuxolimab trial. Intravenous ivuxolimab was administered to patients every 2 weeks at six dose levels: 0.01, 0.1, 0.3, 1.5, 3 and 10 mg/kg.

The CDR3 measures 15 amino acids from cysteine to phenylalanine. Left in the record is the CDR3 DNA by itself, 45 bases read in frame from the first base. At the junction V is shortened by 3 bases and J by 1 base, with 12 bases in between. According to the germline V gene, CDR1 reads MGHDK and CDR2 reads SYGVNS. Overall study outcomes, separate from this receptor: Partial responders in the 0.1-3.0 mg/kg groups had among the lowest normalized peripheral clonal expansion, especially among CD8+ T cells. After ivuxolimab, expanded clones were on average more numerous among CD8+ T cells than among CD4+ T cells. At doses of 0.1 to 3.0 mg/kg, clonal expansion of both CD4+ and CD8+ T cells in blood was seen between baseline and week 6. Low levels of normalized T-cell clonal expansion were also seen in some patients who did not respond. Antigen specificity was not determined for the clonally expanded peripheral T cells.

The trial excluded patients who had a history of autoimmune disease or were on systemic immunosuppression. Peripheral blood for TCR sequencing was collected from all dose cohorts at baseline, on cycle 4 day 1, and on cycle 7 day 1. The samples were taken from a phase I, first-in-human, multicenter, open-label dose-escalation trial of ivuxolimab. Adults with locally advanced or metastatic head and neck squamous cell, hepatocellular, melanoma or renal cell carcinoma were enrolled in the trial. Before TCR sequencing, CD4+ and CD8+ T cells were separately sorted from peripheral blood. Genomic DNA was extracted from sorted cells for sequencing of the TCRbeta CDR3 region. The immunoSEQ Assay was used to sequence the TCRbeta CDR3 regions. TCRdb's version of the immuneACCESS table is confined to in-frame rearrangements and falls short of the full clone set. An unresolved V gene accounts for under half of the shortfall where checked; the remainder is of unknown origin. The sample includes tens of thousands of clones, with roughly 90% observed a single time. Around 0.18% of the sample goes to the ten largest clones.

A word on this clone: No antigen is known for it. Nothing much larger sits one base from this clone, and base qualities are not available.

The rearrangement combines TRBV25-1 with TRBJ2-5; the D gene could be either TRBD1 or TRBD2, each agreeing at 5 bases. This material consisted of CD4+ or CD8+ T cells sorted from blood, taken in a trial of the OX40 agonist ivuxolimab. This TCR came from an adult with an advanced solid tumor such as melanoma, head and neck, liver or kidney cancer. The sequence in DNA is TGTGCCAGCAGTGATATGGGACGGTCCCAAGAGACCCAGTACTTC. Protein translation: CASSDMGRSQETQYF.